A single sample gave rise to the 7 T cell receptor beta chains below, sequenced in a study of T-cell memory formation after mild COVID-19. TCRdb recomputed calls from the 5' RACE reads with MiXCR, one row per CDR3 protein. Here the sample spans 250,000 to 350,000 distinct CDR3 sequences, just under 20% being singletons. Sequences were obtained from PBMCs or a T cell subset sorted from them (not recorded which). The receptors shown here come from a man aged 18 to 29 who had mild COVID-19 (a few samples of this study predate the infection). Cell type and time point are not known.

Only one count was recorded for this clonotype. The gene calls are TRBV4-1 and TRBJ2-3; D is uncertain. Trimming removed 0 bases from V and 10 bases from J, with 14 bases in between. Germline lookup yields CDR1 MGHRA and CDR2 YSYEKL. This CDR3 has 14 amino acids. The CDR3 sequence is CASSQDRWVAAQYF. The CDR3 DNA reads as TGCGCCAGCAGCCAAGATCGATGGGTCGCGGCGCAGTATTTT.

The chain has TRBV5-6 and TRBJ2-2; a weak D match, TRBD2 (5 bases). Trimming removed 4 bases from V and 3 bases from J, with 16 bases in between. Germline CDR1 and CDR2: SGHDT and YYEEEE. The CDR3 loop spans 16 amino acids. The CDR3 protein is CASSPPRAEDTGELFF. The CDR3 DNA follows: TGTGCCAGCAGCCCGCCGAGGGCTGAGGACACCGGGGAGCTGTTTTTT. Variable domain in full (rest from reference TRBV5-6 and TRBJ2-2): DAGVTQSPTHLIKTRGQQVTLRCSPKSGHDTVSWYQQALGQGPQFIFQYYEEEERQRGNFPDRFSGHQFPNYSSELNVNALLLGDSALYLCASSPPRAEDTGELFFGEGSRLTVL.

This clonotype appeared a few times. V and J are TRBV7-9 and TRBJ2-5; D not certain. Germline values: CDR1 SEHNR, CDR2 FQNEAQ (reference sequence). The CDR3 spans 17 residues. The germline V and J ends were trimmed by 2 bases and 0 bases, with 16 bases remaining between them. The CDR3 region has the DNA TGTGCCAGCAGCTTAAACGTTAGGGCAGCGTACCAAGAGACCCAGTACTTC. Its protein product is CASSLNVRAAYQETQYF.

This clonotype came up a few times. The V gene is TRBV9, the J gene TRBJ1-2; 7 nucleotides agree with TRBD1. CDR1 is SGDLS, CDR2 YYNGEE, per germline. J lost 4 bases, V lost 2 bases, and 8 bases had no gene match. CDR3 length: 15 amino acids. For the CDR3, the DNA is TGTGCCAGCAGCGTGGCCGAAGGGGGCGTCTATGGCTACACCTTC. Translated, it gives CASSVAEGGVYGYTF.

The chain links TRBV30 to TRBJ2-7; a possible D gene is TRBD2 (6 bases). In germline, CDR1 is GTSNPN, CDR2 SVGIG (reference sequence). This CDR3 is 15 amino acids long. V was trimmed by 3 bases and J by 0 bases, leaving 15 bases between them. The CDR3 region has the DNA TGTGCCTGGAGAGCCTGGGGGGAGAGCTCCTACGAGCAGTACTTC. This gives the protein CAWRAWGESSYEQYF.

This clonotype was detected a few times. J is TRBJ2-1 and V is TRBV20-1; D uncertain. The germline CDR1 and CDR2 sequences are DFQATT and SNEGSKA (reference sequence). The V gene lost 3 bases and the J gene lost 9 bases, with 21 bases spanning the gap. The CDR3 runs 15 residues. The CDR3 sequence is CSARVGRLGLPEQFF. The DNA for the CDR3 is TGCAGTGCTAGGGTGGGTCGGCTAGGCCTTCCTGAGCAGTTCTTC.

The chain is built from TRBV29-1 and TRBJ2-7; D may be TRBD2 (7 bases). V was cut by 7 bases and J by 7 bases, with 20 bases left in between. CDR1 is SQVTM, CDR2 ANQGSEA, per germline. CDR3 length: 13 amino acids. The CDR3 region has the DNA TGCAGCGGTAGCAAGGGGGGGGCACGTGAGCAGTACTTC. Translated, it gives CSGSKGGAREQYF.